The TCR beta chain under discussion was sequenced for a study of blood T cell repertoires in COVID-19 (dated by TCRdb to 2020 to 2022). Study-wide context: Collaborator samples came from the United States, Italy and Spain and covered acute and convalescent phases of COVID-19. Where available, HLA class I and class II types were taken from metadata supplied by the sample provider and were not determined by assay-based typing. Subjects who had been exposed to COVID-19, were actively infected with it, or had recovered from it provided the deeply sampled blood TCRbeta repertoires that made up the dataset. The samples were drawn from the first 160 participants of the ongoing ImmuneRACE study and from 950 to 1,500 subjects provided by 6 global collaborators. Nearly every sample came with metadata listing a de-identified subject ID, COVID-19 status, age in years and sex. The prospective study material was composed of cDNA or gDNA derived from T cells, B-cell-depleted T cells, or PBMCs. A freely available public database, intended as a resource for researchers studying the immune response to SARS-CoV-2, is where the repertoires were released. Overall study results and their limits: Clinical and demographic metadata were provided uncurated, with the amount varying by source and participant.

Concerning this clone: Which antigen it targets is not known. Base-call qualities are not available, and no considerably larger clone is one nucleotide away.

TCRbeta CDR3 regions were amplified from genomic DNA by means of the immunoSEQ Assay, a bias-controlled multiplex PCR. Processing in the source paper ran as follows. The number of nucleated cells in each sample was estimated from the amplification of reference gene primers within the assay. To quantify the absolute abundance of each unique TCRbeta CDR3 rearrangement, sequence reads were collapsed and filtered. For each sample, productive Simpson clonality was calculated as the square root of Simpson's diversity index over productive rearrangements. TCRdb took this table from immuneACCESS and kept in-frame rearrangements with V and J called. Such tables lack part of the clones; where checked against another copy, unresolved V genes explain under half of the gap, and the rest is unexplained. Clonal size and the V and J genes are those of that table, whereas D and trimming came from the DNA. The sample table holds tens of thousands of clones, of which around 87% were seen once. The ten largest clones add up to roughly 7.1% of the sample.

The CDR3 spans 16 residues, from the cysteine through the phenylalanine. Only the CDR3 DNA stays, 48 bases, in frame from base 1. V and J lose 0 bases and 0 bases, and a span of 13 bases separates them. CDR1 and CDR2 (SGHKS, YYEKEE) derive from the germline V gene (reference sequence). The collaborating institutions used their own protocols to collect whole blood in K2EDTA tubes. For TCRbeta analysis, collaborators shipped samples as frozen whole blood, isolated PBMCs, or DNA extracted from either of those sample types. This TCR derives from a human donor with acute or convalescent COVID-19. The donor label of this sample is uncertain. Sequenced sample: peripheral blood. The V and J genes are TRBV5-5 and TRBJ2-7, with the identity of the D gene unclear. The CDR3 region reads CASSLVPQAHSYEQYF. The nucleotides are TGTGCCAGCAGCTTGGTCCCCCAGGCCCACTCCTACGAGCAGTACTTC. Here the CDR3 is joined to the reference TRBV5-5 and TRBJ2-7 genes, and the full variable domain is: DAGVTQSPTHLIKTRGQQVTLRCSPISGHKSVSWYQQVLGQGPQFIFQYYEKEERGRGNFPDRFSARQFPNYSSELNVNALLLGDSALYLCASSLVPQAHSYEQYFGPGTRLTVT.